The clone carrying this TCR beta chain was observed at least ten times. Its antigen is currently unknown. This sample was taken from a study of naive and memory T cell subsets. An oligonucleotide containing a UMI was ligated to the 3' end of TCR cDNA. Whole-blood samples were 2 to 3 ml of peripheral blood from healthy adult volunteers. Cells were not sorted; total RNA input targeted roughly 1 to 1,100 ng. There are 15 residues in the CDR3. Germline CDR1 and CDR2: LNHDA and SQIVND (reference sequence). Trimming cost V 5 bases and J 0 bases; bases outside gene matches: 5. The SP2 primer and nested alpha and beta constant region primers amplified ligated cDNA in four rounds. TCRdb used MiXCR to reprocess the 5' RACE reads, holding one entry per CDR3 protein. The table lists roughly 60,000 distinct CDR3 sequences, approximately 6.6% of them singletons. Study observations and caveats: TCR transcript changes with activation or differentiation may affect this RNA method.

The receptor comes from a male donor in good health. This chain uses TRBV19 with TRBJ2-3; 7 nucleotides match TRBD1. The CDR3 sequence: CASSPGQASTDTQYF. DNA for the CDR3: TGTGCCAGTAGTCCCGGACAGGCAAGCACAGATACGCAGTATTTT.